These 16 T cell receptor beta chains originate from one sample sequenced in a study of blood T cell repertoires in COVID-19. Produced via immunoSEQ multiplex PCR; TCRdb's table is partial and in-frame only. The sample carries approximately 210,000 clones, roughly four fifths recorded once. Sample: PBMCs or T cells enriched from blood (not recorded which). All receptors derive from a middle-aged man who had recovered from COVID-19.

This clone turned up a few times. This chain joins TRBV4-1 and TRBJ2-7; perhaps TRBD2 as D (6 bases). V was pared by 0 bases and J by 7 bases, with 7 bases between. This CDR3 has 12 amino acids. Germline lookup yields CDR1 MGHRA and CDR2 YSYEKL. The CDR3 bases are TGCGCCAGCAGCCAAGATCGGGGGGAGCAGTACTTC. It codes for CASSQDRGEQYF.

V and J are TRBV11-2 and TRBJ1-3; 7 bases match TRBD1. Germline V CDR1 and CDR2: SGHAT, FQNNGV. The CDR3 spans 12 residues. V gave up 4 bases and J gave up 10 bases; unmatched junction bases: 4. CDR3 loop: CASSSQQGTIYF. The CDR3 nucleotides read TGTGCCAGCAGCTCCCAACAGGGGACCATATATTTT.

The genes are TRBV28 and TRBJ2-7; D might be TRBD2 (6 bases). Germline V gene sequence: CDR1 MDHEN, CDR2 SYDVKM. The V end was cut by 6 bases, the J end by 4 bases, with 13 bases between. The CDR3 length is 13 residues. As DNA, the CDR3 is TGTGCCAGCAGCCGAGGGCGGGAATACGAGCAGTACTTC. It encodes CASSRGREYEQYF. Combining the CDR3 with reference TRBV28 and TRBJ2-7 gives the whole variable domain DVKVTQSSRYLVKRTGEKVFLECVQDMDHENMFWYRQDPGLGLRLIYFSYDVKMKEKGDIPEGYSVSREKKERFSLILESASTNQTSMYLCASSRGREYEQYFGPGTRLTVT.

The chain combines TRBV2 with TRBJ1-6, with 10 positions matching TRBD1. CDR3 size: 13 residues. The V and J ends lost 7 bases and 8 bases, in that order; junction bases with no gene match: 2. Germline CDR1 and CDR2: SNHLY and FYNNEI. In DNA form, the CDR3 reads TGTGCCAGCACTGGGACAGGGGATTCACCCCTCCACTTT. This sequence encodes CASTGTGDSPLHF.

This sequence joins TRBV15 and TRBJ1-2; tentatively, D is TRBD1 (5 bases). Trimming stripped 3 bases from V and 2 bases from J, with 16 bases between. Germline values: CDR1 LNHNV, CDR2 YYDKDF (reference sequence). This CDR3 has 16 residues. The CDR3 region has the DNA TGTGCCACCAGCAGTACACAGGCAGGTGGGAACTATGGCTACACCTTC. Translated: CATSSTQAGGNYGYTF.

The chain combines TRBV7-9 with TRBJ1-4; no firm D call. The CDR3 is 15 residues long. V lost 5 bases and J lost 4, with 14 bases in between. The germline gives CDR1 SEHNR, CDR2 FQNEAQ (reference sequence). CDR3 loop: CASSDSHSGNEKLFF. The CDR3 nucleotides are TGTGCCAGCAGCGATTCCCACTCGGGTAATGAAAAACTGTTTTTT. The variable domain in full, completed from reference TRBV7-9 and TRBJ1-4, reads DTGVSQNPRHKITKRGQNVTFRCDPISEHNRLYWYRQTLGQGPEFLTYFQNEAQLEKSRLLSDRFSAERPKGSFSTLEIQRTEQGDSAMYLCASSDSHSGNEKLFFGSGTQLSVL.

The chain employs TRBV10-1 and TRBJ1-3, with 7 bases matching TRBD1. This CDR3 region has 17 residues. V lost 4 bases, J lost 1 base, and 10 bases stayed unmatched. The germline gives CDR1 WNHNN, CDR2 SYGVQD (reference sequence). The CDR3 protein is CASSVGTELKSGNTIYF. CDR3 sequence (DNA): TGCGCCAGCAGTGTAGGGACAGAGCTTAAATCTGGAAACACCATATATTTT.

This chain's CDR3 is CASSPGLAGREQYF. Here the CDR3 DNA reads TGTGCCAGCAGCCCCGGACTAGCGGGACGCGAGCAGTACTTC. The V call is TRBV2, the J call TRBJ2-7, with 12 bases identical to TRBD2. V lost 6 bases to trimming and J lost 6 bases; unmatched junction nucleotides: 6. The CDR3 length is 14 residues. The germline CDR1 and CDR2 sequences are SNHLY and FYNNEI.

This clone is a singleton in its sample. The J gene is TRBJ2-5, the V gene TRBV7-2; 9 nucleotides match TRBD1. The V gene's germline CDR1 is SGHTA and CDR2 FQGNSA. CDR3 size: 15 residues. V lost 5 bases to trimming and J lost 4 bases; unmatched junction nucleotides: 8. Written as DNA, the CDR3 is TGTGCCAGCAGCCCCGGGACAGGGAGTAGAGAGACCCAGTACTTC. Residues: CASSPGTGSRETQYF.

The rearrangement joins TRBV28 to TRBJ2-7, with D hard to call. CDR3 length: 15 amino acids. Trimming removed 2 bases from V and 0 bases from J, with 11 bases in between. Germline-derived CDR1 and CDR2 are MDHEN and SYDVKM. The CDR3 region has the DNA TGTGCCAGCAGTTTAGAACCTCTAAGCTCCTACGAGCAGTACTTC. Protein product: CASSLEPLSSYEQYF.

This clone has a handful of counts. V and J are TRBV9 and TRBJ1-2; TRBD1 might be the D (6 bases). V was clipped by 7 bases and J by 0 bases, with 16 bases between them. The CDR3 consists of 15 residues. The germline gives CDR1 SGDLS, CDR2 YYNGEE. The chain's CDR3 is CASDPTGTPNYGYTF. The CDR3 DNA follows: TGTGCCAGCGACCCAACAGGGACCCCTAACTATGGCTACACCTTC.

The CDR3 DNA sequence: TGTGCCAGCAGATGGGGAGCGGGAGGGCGGGGCAATGAGCAGTTCTTC. This gives the protein CASRWGAGGRGNEQFF. The rearrangement joins TRBV28 to TRBJ2-1, with 10 bases identical to TRBD2. The junction had 11 bases not matched to a gene; V was cut back by 6 bases and J by 6 bases. CDR1 is MDHEN, CDR2 SYDVKM, per germline. This CDR3 has 16 residues.

The J gene is TRBJ1-1, the V gene TRBV5-1, with D tentatively TRBD1 (5 bases). The CDR3 contains 14 residues. The germline V and J ends were trimmed by 1 base and 5 bases, with 12 bases remaining between them. Germline V gives CDR1 SGHRS, CDR2 YFSETQ. In nucleotides, the CDR3 is TGCGCCAGCAGCTTGCCGGGCCGGGGGACTGAAGCTTTCTTT. As protein: CASSLPGRGTEAFF.

The chain employs TRBV10-2 and TRBJ1-1, with D maybe TRBD1 (6 bases). Germline V gene sequence: CDR1 WSHSY, CDR2 SAAADI. This CDR3 has 12 residues. The V gene lost 0 bases and the J gene lost 11 bases, with 10 bases spanning the gap. For the CDR3, the DNA is TGCGCCAGCAGTGAGTCGGGGGCTACGGCTTTCTTT. Its protein is CASSESGATAFF.

The V call is TRBV4-3, the J call TRBJ1-2; 7 bases align to TRBD1. The CDR3 runs 14 residues. V gave up 0 bases and J gave up 6 bases; unmatched junction bases: 4. Germline CDR1 and CDR2: LGHNA and YSLEER. The chain's CDR3 is CASSQETGTDGYTF. Here the CDR3 DNA reads TGCGCCAGCAGCCAAGAGACAGGGACCGATGGCTACACCTTC.

The chain recombines TRBV11-2 with TRBJ2-1, with TRBD2 matching over 10 bases. V gave up 1 base and J gave up 7 bases; unmatched junction bases: 10. Germline V CDR1 and CDR2: SGHAT, FQNNGV. This CDR3 has 17 amino acids. For the CDR3, the DNA is TGTGCCAGCAGCTTAGGGATAGCGGGGGGTTCTTGGAATGAGCAGTTCTTC. Translating gives CASSLGIAGGSWNEQFF. The variable domain in full, with the rest retrieved from reference TRBV11-2 and TRBJ2-1, is EAGVAQSPRYKIIEKRQSVAFWCNPISGHATLYWYQQILGQGPKLLIQFQNNGVVDDSQLPKDRFSAERLKGVDSTLKIQPAKLEDSAVYLCASSLGIAGGSWNEQFFGPGTRLTVL.